The clone carrying this TCR beta chain turned up a few times. Its specificity is unknown. Next came a second PCR, run for about 7 to 12 cycles, which used a sample-barcoded 5' primer along with a J-beta primer mix. With 12 random nucleotides, a template-switch adaptor tagged each individual cDNA molecule. TCRdb passed the 5' RACE reads through MiXCR, listing each CDR3 protein once. The data contain about 1.1 million distinct CDR3 sequences, 35% to 40% of them seen just once; the ten biggest clones take up around 13%. Trimming pared 10 bases from V and 5 bases from J, leaving 9 bases between. The CDR3 is 12 residues long. Germline loops: CDR1 SEHNR, CDR2 FQNEAQ (reference sequence). The study recruited healthy Caucasian donors from Russia who were aged about 6 to 90. These data come from a study of blood T cells in healthy people across ages. The overall study: Using template switching, researchers captured about one barcoded beta molecule for each two T cells.

Broader study findings: Age showed a roughly linear inverse relationship with TCR beta diversity per million T cells.

The V and J genes are TRBV7-9 and TRBJ1-6, with D possibly being TRBD1 (5 bases). This receptor was identified in a man aged 18 to 30 in good health. The sequenced sample was blood. This CDR3 is CATKQDNSPLHF. CDR3 DNA sequence: TGTGCCACCAAACAGGATAATTCACCCCTCCACTTT.